The 23 T cell receptor beta chains below were found in one sample sequenced in a study of molecular identifiers for immune sequencing clone quantification. TCRdb used MiXCR to reprocess the PCR reads, holding one entry per CDR3 protein. The sample records 300,000 to 400,000 distinct CDR3 sequences, 24% being singletons. Sequences were obtained from naive CD8+ T cells from blood, with Jurkat cell RNA spiked in. Subset in this sample: FACS-sorted CD8+CD4-CCR7+CD45RA+ naive T cells. The receptors derive from a human donor in good health. Some libraries in this study had Jurkat cell RNA spiked in.

This clonotype has just a few counts. The V gene is TRBV7-9, the J gene TRBJ2-7; a weak D match, TRBD2 (6 bases). Between the trimmed V and J ends, which lost 4 bases and 4 bases, there was a span of 8 bases. This CDR3 comprises 12 residues. Germline assignment: CDR1 SEHNR and CDR2 FQNEAQ (reference sequence). CDR3 in amino acids: CASSSSEYEQYF. For the CDR3, the DNA is TGTGCCAGCAGCTCTAGCGAATACGAGCAGTACTTC.

This chain connects TRBV4-3 to TRBJ2-2; 7 bases agree with TRBD2. The CDR3 is 17 amino acids. With 0 bases clipped from V and 0 bases from J, the junction kept 4 bases outside the gene matches. Germline assignment: CDR1 LGHNA and CDR2 YSLEER. CDR3 DNA sequence: TGCGCCAGCAGCCAAGATCTGGCGGGGGCGAACACCGGGGAGCTGTTTTTT. It specifies CASSQDLAGANTGELFF.

This clonotype was counted ten times or more. This chain links TRBV7-2 with TRBJ2-1; 10 bases align to TRBD2. Germline V gene sequence: CDR1 SGHTA, CDR2 FQGNSA. Losses at the gene ends were 4 bases for V and 8 bases for J; bases not matched to a gene: 11. This CDR3 is 16 amino acids long. CDR3 bases: TGTGCCAGCAGCTCACCTAGCGGGAGCCCCGGGGATGAGCAGTTCTTC. This sequence encodes CASSSPSGSPGDEQFF.

A note on this clonotype: Just one base apart from a much larger clone, this may be a read error. V usage is TRBV13 and J usage is TRBJ2-7; the D gene is possibly TRBD1 (6 bases). The length of the CDR3 is 14 residues. V was clipped by 5 bases and J by 5 bases, with 16 bases between them. Germline-derived CDR1 and CDR2 are PRHDT and FYEKMQ (reference sequence). The CDR3 loop is CASSPTSTGHEQYF. CDR3 bases: TGTGCCAGCAGCCCGACCTCTACAGGGCACGAGCAGTACTTC.

Comments on this clonotype: This may come from a read error, since a much larger clone is one base off. V gene TRBV29-1 combines with J gene TRBJ2-7; D is unresolved. The germline V and J ends were trimmed by 0 bases and 3 bases, with 6 bases remaining between them. CDR3 size: 12 residues. From germline, CDR1 is SQVTM and CDR2 ANQGSEA. CDR3 residues: CSVEEGIYEQYF. DNA of the CDR3: TGCAGCGTTGAAGAGGGGATCTACGAGCAGTACTTC.

This clonotype appeared many times. The rearrangement links TRBV19 to TRBJ2-3, with a tentative D call TRBD1 (6 bases). Germline CDR1 LNHDA, CDR2 SQIVND (reference sequence). The CDR3 contains 15 residues. V lost 4 bases and J lost 2, with 13 bases in between. The CDR3 protein is CASSTTGSLTDTQYF. The CDR3, as DNA: TGTGCCAGTAGTACCACAGGGAGTCTCACAGATACGCAGTATTTT.

This clonotype was counted many times. The chain uses TRBV6-5 and TRBJ2-7, with a tentative D call TRBD2 (5 bases). Germline V gene sequence: CDR1 MNHEY, CDR2 SVGAGI. V was clipped by 2 bases and J by 4 bases, with 9 bases between them. The CDR3 is 13 amino acids. CDR3 DNA sequence: TGTGCCAGCAGTTACGGGCCGGGATACGAGCAGTACTTC. Its translation: CASSYGPGYEQYF.

In the case of this clonotype: It is likely a read error, because the conserved phenylalanine at the end of the CDR3 is missing. The J gene is TRBJ1-2, the V gene TRBV30; tentative D call: TRBD1 (6 bases). Germline CDR1 reads GTSNPN; CDR2 reads SVGIG (reference sequence). The V gene lost 1 base and the J gene lost 11 bases, with 20 bases spanning the gap. The CDR3 is made up of 14 amino acids. The CDR3 DNA is TGTGCCTGGAGTGCCGTTACAGCCAGGACAGATTACACCTAC. The encoded protein is CAWSAVTARTDYTY.

V gene TRBV28 combines with J gene TRBJ1-4; 7 nucleotides align to TRBD1. The CDR3 extends over 17 amino acids. With 4 bases clipped from V and 3 bases from J, the junction kept 11 bases outside the gene matches. Looked up from germline, CDR1 is MDHEN and CDR2 is SYDVKM. CDR3 bases: TGTGCCAGCAGTTCCCCGGACAGGTGGGGATCTAATGAAAAACTGTTTTTT. Residues: CASSSPDRWGSNEKLFF. The variable domain in full, completed from reference TRBV28 and TRBJ1-4, reads DVKVTQSSRYLVKRTGEKVFLECVQDMDHENMFWYRQDPGLGLRLIYFSYDVKMKEKGDIPEGYSVSREKKERFSLILESASTNQTSMYLCASSSPDRWGSNEKLFFGSGTQLSVL.

This clonotype was observed many times. The chain is built from TRBV14 and TRBJ2-5, with no clear D. Germline V gives CDR1 SGHDN, CDR2 FVKESK. Trimming took off 1 base at V and 9 bases at J, with 15 bases between the two ends. The CDR3 loop spans 14 amino acids. The CDR3 DNA follows: TGTGCCAGCAGCCAAGCGGTGGCCTCATGGGCCCAGTACTTC. Translating it yields CASSQAVASWAQYF.

In its sample, this clonotype was seen a few times. This chain uses TRBV9 with TRBJ1-5; D gene uncertain. Trimming shortened V by 0 bases and J by 0 bases, and 4 bases separated the two germline ends. In germline, CDR1 is SGDLS, CDR2 YYNGEE. The CDR3 sequence is 14 residues long. The CDR3 protein is CASSVGASNQPQHF. Written as DNA, the CDR3 is TGTGCCAGCAGCGTAGGGGCTAGCAATCAGCCCCAGCATTTT.

V gene TRBV30 combines with J gene TRBJ1-1, with D possibly matching TRBD1 (5 bases). Per germline, CDR1 GTSNPN and CDR2 SVGIG (reference sequence). This CDR3 comprises 13 residues. Deletions cut 5 bases from V and 2 bases from J, with 12 bases between. The CDR3: CAWGVGDNTEAFF. CDR3 nucleotide sequence: TGTGCCTGGGGAGTAGGGGACAACACTGAAGCTTTCTTT.

In this sample, this clonotype turned up many times. CDR3 sequence: CASSLTETGELFF. DNA of the CDR3: TGTGCCAGTAGCCTTACAGAGACCGGGGAGCTGTTTTTT. The chain couples TRBV19 to TRBJ2-2; D remains unclear. The CDR3 is 13 residues long. V gave up 6 bases and J gave up 5 bases, with 10 bases separating them. Looked up from germline, CDR1 is LNHDA and CDR2 is SQIVND (reference sequence). Supplemented by reference TRBV19 and TRBJ2-2, the full variable domain reads DGGITQSPKYLFRKEGQNVTLSCEQNLNHDAMYWYRQDPGQGLRLIYYSQIVNDFQKGDIAEGYSVSREKKESFPLTVTSAQKNPTAFYLCASSLTETGELFFGEGSRLTVL.

This clonotype was seen only a few times. The V call is TRBV14, the J call TRBJ2-5, with TRBD2 as a possible D gene (5 bases). Germline V gene lookup returns CDR1 SGHDN and CDR2 FVKESK. The CDR3 sequence is 15 residues long. The V end was cut by 9 bases, the J end by 7 bases, with 24 bases between. The DNA of the CDR3 is TGTGCCAGGTTTTTGACTACGTCGACGATAAGGACCCAGTACTTC. It yields the protein CARFLTTSTIRTQYF.

This clonotype has more than one count but fewer than ten. J is TRBJ2-5 and V is TRBV11-2, with D uncertain. V was pared by 5 bases and J by 5 bases, with 15 bases between. CDR3 length: 14 amino acids. CDR1 is SGHAT, CDR2 FQNNGV, per germline. The CDR3 here is CASSVDALVETQYF. CDR3 nucleotides: TGTGCCAGCAGCGTGGACGCCTTGGTTGAGACCCAGTACTTC.

This chain connects TRBV7-9 to TRBJ2-3, with 7 bases fitting TRBD1. The CDR3 sequence is 16 residues long. J was trimmed by 2 bases and V by 3 bases; bases with no gene match: 8. Germline V gene lookup returns CDR1 SEHNR and CDR2 FQNEAQ (reference sequence). CDR3 in amino acids: CASSLQGVRFTDTQYF. CDR3 coding DNA: TGTGCCAGCAGCTTGCAGGGGGTACGGTTCACAGATACGCAGTATTTT.

Ten or more counts support this clonotype. This chain links TRBV9 with TRBJ1-1, with D possibly matching TRBD1 (5 bases). V gave up 0 bases and J gave up 8 bases, with 17 bases separating them. CDR1 and CDR2 (germline): SGDLS, YYNGEE. The CDR3 runs to 15 residues. The CDR3 sequence: CASSVEGERWGEAFF. The CDR3 DNA reads as TGTGCCAGCAGCGTAGAAGGGGAGCGCTGGGGGGAAGCTTTCTTT.

This clonotype has a count of ten or more. CDR3 protein: CASSYSGGGRSGPQPQHF. The CDR3 coding sequence is TGTGCCAGCAGTTATTCGGGGGGCGGCAGGTCCGGCCCTCAGCCCCAGCATTTT. The V gene is TRBV12-3 or TRBV12-4, the J gene TRBJ1-5, with D possibly being TRBD1 (6 bases). V was trimmed by 4 bases and J by 6 bases, leaving 25 bases between them. The CDR3 length is 18 residues.

In its sample, this clonotype was seen a few times. This chain connects TRBV20-1 to TRBJ2-7; TRBD1 aligns across 9 bases. V gave up 6 bases and J gave up 1 base; unmatched junction bases: 7. In germline, CDR1 is DFQATT, CDR2 SNEGSKA (reference sequence). The CDR3 sequence is 14 residues long. CDR3 DNA sequence: TGCAGTGCAGACAAGGGACAGGGTTCCTACGAGCAGTACTTC. Its protein is CSADKGQGSYEQYF.

The rearrangement uses TRBV11-2 and TRBJ2-2; maybe TRBD1 (6 bases). Between the trimmed V and J ends, which lost 8 bases and 4 bases, there was a span of 17 bases. The CDR3 is made up of 15 amino acids. CDR1 SGHAT and CDR2 FQNNGV come from the germline V gene. The CDR3 sequence is CASDSLDSSTGELFF. DNA of the CDR3: TGTGCCAGCGACTCGCTGGACAGTTCCACCGGGGAGCTGTTTTTT.

This clonotype was recorded a few times. The chain combines TRBV11-2 with TRBJ2-6, with 7 bases lining up with TRBD1. CDR3 length: 16 amino acids. J was trimmed by 8 bases and V by 5 bases; bases with no gene match: 12. CDR1 SGHAT and CDR2 FQNNGV come from the germline V gene. The CDR3 nucleotides are TGTGCCAGCAGCAAAGGACAGGAATATGCGACCAACGTCCTGACTTTC. Protein sequence: CASSKGQEYATNVLTF.

The chain is built from TRBV6-2 or TRBV6-3 and TRBJ1-2; D ambiguous. The CDR3 runs 14 residues. Germline CDR1 and CDR2: MNHEY and SVGEGT. The V end was cut by 11 bases, the J end by 3 bases, with 19 bases between. For the CDR3, the DNA is TGTGCCTGCATAGGTTCCGGAGGACACTATGGCTACACCTTC. It codes for CACIGSGGHYGYTF.

This clonotype was counted only a few times. The chain is built from TRBV2 and TRBJ2-2; D possibly corresponds to TRBD2 (5 bases). Germline CDR1 SNHLY, CDR2 FYNNEI. CDR3 size: 16 residues. V lost 3 bases to trimming and J lost 2 bases, with 13 bases between them. CDR3 sequence reads: CASSDIYSGNTGELFF. The CDR3 DNA follows: TGTGCCAGCAGTGACATCTACAGCGGTAACACCGGGGAGCTGTTTTTT.